This TCR beta chain is from a study of blood T cells in healthy people across ages. A minimum of 7 million PBMCs was isolated per sample. Primed by a sample-barcoded 5' primer and a J-beta primer mix, a second PCR proceeded for roughly 7 to 11 cycles. Every molecule of cDNA carried a tag from a template-switch adaptor with 12 random nucleotides. Each CDR3 protein gets one entry after TCRdb re-called the 5' RACE reads with MiXCR. This table holds 600,000 or so distinct CDR3 sequences, around 48% found once. Germline values: CDR1 MNHEY, CDR2 SMNVEV (reference sequence). The CDR3 totals 14 residues. Worth noting for this clonotype: Germline is not matched at one junction end, which may reflect a read error.

The sample comprised blood. The chain combines TRBV27 with TRBJ2-5; the D is unclear. The sequence derives from a man at least 80 years old in good health. The CDR3 sequence: CASSRFTSSYEQYF. CDR3 sequence (DNA): TGTGCCAGCAGCAGATTTACCTCGAGCTACGAGCAGTACTTT.